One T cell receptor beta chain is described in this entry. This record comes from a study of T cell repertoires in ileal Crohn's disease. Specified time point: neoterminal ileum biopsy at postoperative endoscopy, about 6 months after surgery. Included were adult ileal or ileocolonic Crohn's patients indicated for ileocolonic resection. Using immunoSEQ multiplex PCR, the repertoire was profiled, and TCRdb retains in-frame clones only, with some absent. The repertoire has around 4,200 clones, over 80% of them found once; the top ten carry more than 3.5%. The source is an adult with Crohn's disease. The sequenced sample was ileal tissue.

CDR3 bases: TGTGCCAGCAGTGAAGTGGCAGGGGGCGCAGAGACCCAGTACTTC. The encoded protein is CASSEVAGGAETQYF. The gene calls are TRBV6-1 and TRBJ2-5; TRBD1 agrees at 8 bases. V gave up 1 base and J gave up 4 bases; unmatched junction bases: 5. The germline V gene has CDR1 MNHNS and CDR2 SASEGT. The CDR3 is made up of 15 amino acids.